The T cell receptor beta chain described here comes from a study of blood T cells in healthy people across ages (dated by TCRdb to about 2015). Broadly, across the study: Template switching captured roughly one uniquely barcoded TCR beta cDNA molecule per two T cells in model experiments. Using deep sequencing normalized with unique cDNA molecular identifiers, the study measured how TCR beta repertoire diversity changes with age. The donors were divided into four age groups: young (average around 16 years), middle-aged (around 41), aged (around 67) and long-lived (about 84). To avoid experimental bias, donors of different ages were randomly spread across the sequencing lanes. The study analyzed two additional independent replicas of 1 million unique cDNA reads from the same blood draw for two donors, one aged 18 to 29 and one aged 80 or older. The research as a whole found: Compared with the aged group, the long-lived group had more naive CD4+ T cells, fewer expanded clones and increased TCR diversity, a pattern suggesting age selection. Estimates of total diversity from one million sequenced T cells were regarded as lower bounds and underestimates. The percentage of naive T cells measured by flow cytometry correlated strongly with observed TCR beta diversity. Donor CMV infection status was unknown, potentially confounding age-related changes in expanded clonotypes. Since profiling was done on bulk unsorted PBMCs, naive and antigen-experienced compartments could not be conclusively compared. As age increased, observed TCR beta diversity per million T cells dropped in a roughly linear way, and a significant reduction was already evident by age roughly 40.

The germline V gene encodes CDR1 LGHNT and CDR2 FRNRAP. The CDR3 starts with the cysteine, ends with the phenylalanine, and has 13 residues. Of the read, only the CDR3 DNA is kept; its 39 bases are in frame from base 1. The library was built by means of 5' RACE. Instrument on record: Illumina HiSeq 2500. A second roughly 7 to 11 cycle PCR used a sample-barcoded 5' primer and a J-beta primer mix. A template-switch 5' adaptor carrying 12 random nucleotides introduced a unique molecular identifier onto each TCR beta cDNA molecule. At least 2.5 million CDR3-containing paired-end reads were obtained from each sample. First-strand cDNA synthesis was performed from all RNA using the Mint cDNA synthesis kit, with priming by a TRBC-specific oligonucleotide. All cDNA was treated with uracil-DNA glycosylase and then went through a first 18-cycle PCR with the universal primers M1SS and BC2_uni_R. From the authors' description of their analysis: Each sample was normalized by randomly selecting 1 million high-quality reads, each carrying a distinct molecular identifier. Reads sharing molecular identifiers were discarded rather than binned into consensus sequences. CDR3 identification, clonotype clustering and error correction used MiTCR with a Q25 quality threshold and the strictest error-elimination algorithm. A nonparametric unseen species model with Euler transformation was used to estimate a lower bound on total TCR beta diversity. TCRdb cleaned the public reads at Q25 with fastp, built clones with MiXCR and kept in-frame beta chains. Every CDR3 protein is listed once, alongside the most common genes and DNA of its rows. These V and J calls are TCRdb output, not the study's own analysis. This sample is represented by 850,000 to 1,300,000 distinct CDR3 sequences; 45% of them were singletons. The ten largest account for approximately 20% of the sample.

Remarks on this clonotype: Its antigen remains unidentified. Nothing much larger sits one base from this clone, and base qualities are not available.

Donors were under 40 systemically healthy Caucasian individuals from Russia aged roughly 6 to 90 years. Each donor gave around 9.5 milliliters of peripheral blood, collected into EDTA-treated Vacutainer tubes. Ficoll-Paque density-gradient centrifugation was used to isolate PBMCs, with at least 7 million per sample. Total RNA, at least 5 micrograms per sample, was extracted from PBMCs with Trizol reagent. Naive CD45RAhigh/CD27high T cell percentages were measured by flow cytometry on a PBMC aliquot from every donor. The V and J genes are TRBV12-5 and TRBJ2-5; no D gene call is confident. Matching the DNA end better, TRBJ2-7 makes the J call doubtful. The sequenced sample was blood. This receptor was taken from a woman aged 55-70 years in good health. The DNA sequence reads TGTGCTAGTGGTGTGCCCACTCTCTACGAGCAGTACTTC. Its protein reads: CASGVPTLYEQYF.